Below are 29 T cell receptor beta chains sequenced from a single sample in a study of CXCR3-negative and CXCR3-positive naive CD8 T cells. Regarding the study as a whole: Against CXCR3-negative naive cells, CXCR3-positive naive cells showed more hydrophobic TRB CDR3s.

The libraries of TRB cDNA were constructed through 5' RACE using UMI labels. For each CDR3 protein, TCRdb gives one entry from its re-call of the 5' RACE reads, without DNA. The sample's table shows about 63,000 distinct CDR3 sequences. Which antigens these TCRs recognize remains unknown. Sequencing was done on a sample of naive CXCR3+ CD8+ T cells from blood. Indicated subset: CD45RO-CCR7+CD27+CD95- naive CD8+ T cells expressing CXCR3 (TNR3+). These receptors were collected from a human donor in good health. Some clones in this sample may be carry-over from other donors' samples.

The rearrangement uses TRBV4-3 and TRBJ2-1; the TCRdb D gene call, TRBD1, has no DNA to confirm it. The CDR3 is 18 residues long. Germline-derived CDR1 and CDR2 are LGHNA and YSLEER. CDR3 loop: CASSHTGSGPPAYNEQFF.

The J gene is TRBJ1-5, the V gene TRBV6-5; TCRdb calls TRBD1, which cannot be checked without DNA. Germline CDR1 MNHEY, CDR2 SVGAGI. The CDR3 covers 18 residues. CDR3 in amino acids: CASSSDRDNPYSNQPQHF.

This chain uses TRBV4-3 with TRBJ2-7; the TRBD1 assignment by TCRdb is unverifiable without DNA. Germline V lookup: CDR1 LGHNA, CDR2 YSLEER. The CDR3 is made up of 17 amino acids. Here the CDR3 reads CASSQDPQGVKTYEQYF.

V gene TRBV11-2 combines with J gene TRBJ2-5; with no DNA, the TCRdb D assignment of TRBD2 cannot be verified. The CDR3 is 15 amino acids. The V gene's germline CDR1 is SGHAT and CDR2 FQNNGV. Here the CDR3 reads CASSLERLEQETQYF.

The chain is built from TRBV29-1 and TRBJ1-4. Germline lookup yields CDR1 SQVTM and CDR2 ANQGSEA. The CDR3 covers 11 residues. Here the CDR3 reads CSVPSNEKLFF.

The CDR3 protein is CNVAQSGMGETQYF. The V gene is TRBV29-1, the J gene TRBJ2-5. Germline V gene data show CDR1 as SQVTM and CDR2 as ANQGSEA. This CDR3 region has 14 residues.

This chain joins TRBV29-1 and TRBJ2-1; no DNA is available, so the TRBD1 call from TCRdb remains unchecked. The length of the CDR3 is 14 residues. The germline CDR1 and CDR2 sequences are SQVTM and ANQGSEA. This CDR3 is CSVLAGASYNEQFF.

The CDR3 sequence: CASSLVGGRDTQYF. The chain is built from TRBV11-3 and TRBJ2-3; TCRdb calls TRBD2, which cannot be checked without DNA. The CDR3 has 14 amino acids. Germline CDR1 is SGHNT and CDR2 is YENEEA. Using reference TRBV11-3 and TRBJ2-3 for the parts outside the CDR3, the full variable domain is EAGVVQSPRYKIIEKKQPVAFWCNPISGHNTLYWYLQNLGQGPELLIRYENEEAVDDSQLPKDRFSAERLKGVDSTLKIQPAELGDSAVYLCASSLVGGRDTQYFGPGTRLTVL.

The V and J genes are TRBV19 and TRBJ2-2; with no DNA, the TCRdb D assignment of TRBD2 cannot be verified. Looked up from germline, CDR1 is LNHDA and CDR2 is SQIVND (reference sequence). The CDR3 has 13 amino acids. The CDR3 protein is CASSRGGSGELFF.

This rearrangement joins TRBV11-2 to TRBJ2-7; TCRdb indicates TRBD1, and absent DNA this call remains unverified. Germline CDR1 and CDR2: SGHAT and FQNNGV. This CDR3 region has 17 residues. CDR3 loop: CASSSPGSSALPYEQYF.

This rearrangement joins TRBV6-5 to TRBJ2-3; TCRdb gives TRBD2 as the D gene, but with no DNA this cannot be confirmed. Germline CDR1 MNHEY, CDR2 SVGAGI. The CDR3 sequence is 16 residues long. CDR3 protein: CASSSGLAGGADTQYF.

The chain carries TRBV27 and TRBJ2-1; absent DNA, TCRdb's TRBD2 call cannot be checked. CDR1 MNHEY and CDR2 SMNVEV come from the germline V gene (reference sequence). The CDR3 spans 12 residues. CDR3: CASSRLANEQFF.

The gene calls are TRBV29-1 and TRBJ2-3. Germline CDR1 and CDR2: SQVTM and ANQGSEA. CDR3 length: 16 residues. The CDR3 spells CSVEDLGLESTDTQYF.

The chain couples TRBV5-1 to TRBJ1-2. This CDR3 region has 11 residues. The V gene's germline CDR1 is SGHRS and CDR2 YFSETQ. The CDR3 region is CASSLVRTHTF.

CDR3 region: CASNPPVGSGRNEQFF. This chain links TRBV12-3 or TRBV12-4 with TRBJ2-1; the TCRdb call, TRBD1, lacks DNA for checking. The CDR3 totals 16 residues.

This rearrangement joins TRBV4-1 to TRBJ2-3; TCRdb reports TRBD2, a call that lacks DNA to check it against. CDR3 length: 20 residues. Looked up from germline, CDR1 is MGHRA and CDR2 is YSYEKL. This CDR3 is CASSQDTKRGFVLGTDTQYF.

The CDR3 loop is CATSSGLAGYNEQFF. The chain is built from TRBV15 and TRBJ2-1; TCRdb calls TRBD2, which cannot be checked without DNA. This CDR3 contains 15 residues. CDR1 is LNHNV and CDR2 is YYDKDF in the germline V gene (reference sequence).

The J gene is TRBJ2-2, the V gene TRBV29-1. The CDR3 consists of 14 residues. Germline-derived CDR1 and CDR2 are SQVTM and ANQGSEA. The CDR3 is CSVANSANTGELFF.

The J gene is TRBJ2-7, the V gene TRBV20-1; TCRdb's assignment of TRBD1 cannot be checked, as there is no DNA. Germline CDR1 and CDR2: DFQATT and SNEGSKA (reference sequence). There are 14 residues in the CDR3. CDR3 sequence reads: CSGTGTEDPNEQYF.

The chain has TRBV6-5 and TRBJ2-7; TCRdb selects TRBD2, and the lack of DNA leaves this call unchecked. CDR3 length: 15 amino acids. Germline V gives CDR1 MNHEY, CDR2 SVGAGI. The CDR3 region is CASRSVAGLFGEQYF.

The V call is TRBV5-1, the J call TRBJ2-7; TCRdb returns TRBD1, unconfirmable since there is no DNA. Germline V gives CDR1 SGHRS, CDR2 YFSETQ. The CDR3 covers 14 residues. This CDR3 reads CASSLTQGSGEQYF.

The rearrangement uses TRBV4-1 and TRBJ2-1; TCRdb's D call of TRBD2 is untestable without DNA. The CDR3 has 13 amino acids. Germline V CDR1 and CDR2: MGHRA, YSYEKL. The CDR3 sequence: CASSHPLVGEQFF.

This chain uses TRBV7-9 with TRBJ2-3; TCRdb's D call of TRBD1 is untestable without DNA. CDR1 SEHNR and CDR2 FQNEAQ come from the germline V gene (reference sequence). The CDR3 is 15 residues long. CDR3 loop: CASSEGTSGTDTQYF.

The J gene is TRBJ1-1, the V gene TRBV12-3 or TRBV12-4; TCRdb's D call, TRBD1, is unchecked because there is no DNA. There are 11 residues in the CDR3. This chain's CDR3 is CASSSTAEAFF.

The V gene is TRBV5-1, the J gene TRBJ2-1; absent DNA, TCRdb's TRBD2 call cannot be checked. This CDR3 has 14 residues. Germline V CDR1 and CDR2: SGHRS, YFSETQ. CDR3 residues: CASTSGLADNEQFF.

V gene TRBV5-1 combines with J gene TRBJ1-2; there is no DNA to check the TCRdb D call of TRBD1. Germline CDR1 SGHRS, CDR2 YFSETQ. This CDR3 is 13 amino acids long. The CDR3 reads CATQGQHDYGYTF.

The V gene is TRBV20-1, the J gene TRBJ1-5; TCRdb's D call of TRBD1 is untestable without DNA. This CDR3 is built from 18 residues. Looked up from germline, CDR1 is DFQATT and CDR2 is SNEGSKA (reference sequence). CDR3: CSARDQRGTGALYQPQHF.

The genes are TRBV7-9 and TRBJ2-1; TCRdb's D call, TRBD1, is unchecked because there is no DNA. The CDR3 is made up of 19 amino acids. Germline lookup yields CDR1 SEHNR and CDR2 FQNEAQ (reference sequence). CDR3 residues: CASSRLLVRGTEIYNEQFF.

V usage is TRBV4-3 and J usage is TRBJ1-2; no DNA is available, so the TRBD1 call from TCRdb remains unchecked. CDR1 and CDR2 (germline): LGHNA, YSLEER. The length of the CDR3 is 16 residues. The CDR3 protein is CASSQDLAGVFYGYTF.